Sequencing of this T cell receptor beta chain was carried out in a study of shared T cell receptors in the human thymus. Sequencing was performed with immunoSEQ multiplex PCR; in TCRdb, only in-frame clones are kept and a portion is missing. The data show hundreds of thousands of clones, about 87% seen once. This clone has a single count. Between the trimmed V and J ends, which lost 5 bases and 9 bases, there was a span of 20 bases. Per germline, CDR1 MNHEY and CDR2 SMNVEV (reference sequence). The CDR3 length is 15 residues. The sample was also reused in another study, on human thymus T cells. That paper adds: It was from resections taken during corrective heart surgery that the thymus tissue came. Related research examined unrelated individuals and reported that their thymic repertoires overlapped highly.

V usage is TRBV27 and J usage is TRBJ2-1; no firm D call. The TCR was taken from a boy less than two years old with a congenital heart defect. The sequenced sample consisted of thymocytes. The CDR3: CASSINYATRGEQFF. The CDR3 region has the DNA TGTGCCAGCAGTATCAACTACGCGACGCGAGGTGAGCAGTTCTTC.